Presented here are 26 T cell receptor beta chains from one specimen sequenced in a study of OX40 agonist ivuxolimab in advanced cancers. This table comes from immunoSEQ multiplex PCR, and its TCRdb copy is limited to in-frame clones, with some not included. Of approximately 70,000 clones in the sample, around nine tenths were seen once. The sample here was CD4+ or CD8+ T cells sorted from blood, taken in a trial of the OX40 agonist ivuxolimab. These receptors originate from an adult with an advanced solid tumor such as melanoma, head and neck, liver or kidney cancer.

The CDR3 reads CASSLNLQGSETQYF. The CDR3 region has the DNA TGTGCCAGCAGCTTAAATCTTCAGGGATCGGAGACCCAGTACTTC. V is TRBV7-9 and J is TRBJ2-5; maybe TRBD1 (5 bases). V lost 2 bases, J lost 5 bases, and 15 bases lay in between. Per the germline V gene, CDR1 is SEHNR and CDR2 is FQNEAQ (reference sequence). This CDR3 comprises 15 residues.

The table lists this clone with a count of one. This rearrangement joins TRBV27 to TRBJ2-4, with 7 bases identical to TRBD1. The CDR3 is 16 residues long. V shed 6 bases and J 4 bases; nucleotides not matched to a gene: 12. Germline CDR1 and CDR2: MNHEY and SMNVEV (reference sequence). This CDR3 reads CASSDIRTGQKNIQYF. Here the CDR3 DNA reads TGTGCCAGCAGCGATATCAGAACGGGACAGAAAAACATTCAGTACTTC.

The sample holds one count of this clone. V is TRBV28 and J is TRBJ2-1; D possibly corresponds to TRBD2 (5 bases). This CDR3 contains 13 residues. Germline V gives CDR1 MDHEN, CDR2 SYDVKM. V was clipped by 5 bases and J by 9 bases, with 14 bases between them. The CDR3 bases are TGTGCCAGCAGTAGTGCCGGGGTGAGTGAGCAGTTCTTC. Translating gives CASSSAGVSEQFF.

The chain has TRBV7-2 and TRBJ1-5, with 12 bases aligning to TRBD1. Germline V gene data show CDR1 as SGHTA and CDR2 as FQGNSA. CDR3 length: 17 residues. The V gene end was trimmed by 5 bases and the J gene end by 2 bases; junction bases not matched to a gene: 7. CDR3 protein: CASSDRDRGLGNQPQHF. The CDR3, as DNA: TGTGCCAGCAGCGACCGGGACAGGGGGCTTGGCAATCAGCCCCAGCATTTT.

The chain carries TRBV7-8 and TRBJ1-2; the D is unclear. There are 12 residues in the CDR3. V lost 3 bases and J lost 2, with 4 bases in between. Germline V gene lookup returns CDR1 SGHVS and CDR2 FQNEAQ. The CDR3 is CASSLSNYGYTF. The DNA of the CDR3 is TGTGCCAGCAGCTTGTCGAACTATGGCTACACCTTC.

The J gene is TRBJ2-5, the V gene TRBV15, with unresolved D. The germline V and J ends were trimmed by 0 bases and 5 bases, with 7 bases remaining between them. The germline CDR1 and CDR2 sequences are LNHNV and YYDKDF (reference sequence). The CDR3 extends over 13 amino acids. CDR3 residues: CATSRDARETQYF. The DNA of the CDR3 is TGTGCCACCAGCAGAGATGCCAGGGAGACCCAGTACTTC.

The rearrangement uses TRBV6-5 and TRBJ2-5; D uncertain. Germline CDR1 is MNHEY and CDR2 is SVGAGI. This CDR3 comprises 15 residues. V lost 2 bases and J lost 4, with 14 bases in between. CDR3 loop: CASSYEVPGRETQYF. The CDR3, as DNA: TGTGCCAGCAGTTACGAGGTCCCCGGCCGAGAGACCCAGTACTTC.

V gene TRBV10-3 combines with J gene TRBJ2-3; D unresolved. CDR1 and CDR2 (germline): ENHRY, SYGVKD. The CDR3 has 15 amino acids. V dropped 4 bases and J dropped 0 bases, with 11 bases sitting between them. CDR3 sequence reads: CAISVRATSTDTQYF. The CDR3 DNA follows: TGTGCCATCAGTGTTAGGGCTACTAGCACAGATACGCAGTATTTT.

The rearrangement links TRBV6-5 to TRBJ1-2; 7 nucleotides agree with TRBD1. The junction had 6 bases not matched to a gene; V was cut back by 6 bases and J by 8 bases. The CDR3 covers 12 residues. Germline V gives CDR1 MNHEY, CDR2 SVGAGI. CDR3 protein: CASRPTGAGYTF. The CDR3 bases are TGTGCCAGCAGGCCCACAGGGGCCGGCTACACCTTC.

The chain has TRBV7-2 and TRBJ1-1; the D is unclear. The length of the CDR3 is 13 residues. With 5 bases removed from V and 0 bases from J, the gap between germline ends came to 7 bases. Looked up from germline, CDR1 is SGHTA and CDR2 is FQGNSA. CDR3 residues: CASSRQVNTEAFF. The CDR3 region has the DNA TGTGCCAGCAGCCGCCAGGTGAACACTGAAGCTTTCTTT.

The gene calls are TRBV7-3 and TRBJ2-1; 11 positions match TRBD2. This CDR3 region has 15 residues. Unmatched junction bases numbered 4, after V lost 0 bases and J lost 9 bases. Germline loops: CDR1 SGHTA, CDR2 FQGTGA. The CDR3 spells CASSLTSGRGSEQFF. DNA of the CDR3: TGTGCCAGCAGCTTAACTAGCGGGAGGGGCTCTGAGCAGTTCTTC.

CDR3 amino acids: CASSLEGSGLAKNIQYF. In DNA, the CDR3 is TGTGCCAGCAGCTTAGAGGGGTCAGGTTTAGCCAAAAACATTCAGTACTTC. V gene TRBV7-2 combines with J gene TRBJ2-4; D is possibly TRBD1 (5 bases). V gave up 1 base and J gave up 0 bases, with 13 bases separating them. CDR3 length: 17 amino acids. Germline CDR1 SGHTA, CDR2 FQGNSA.

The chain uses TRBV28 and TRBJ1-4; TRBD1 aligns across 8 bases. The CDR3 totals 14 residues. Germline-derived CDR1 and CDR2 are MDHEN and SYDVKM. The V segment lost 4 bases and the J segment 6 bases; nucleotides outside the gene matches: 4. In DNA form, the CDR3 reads TGTGCCAGCAGTTGGACAGGGAGGGATGAAAAACTGTTTTTT. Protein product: CASSWTGRDEKLFF.

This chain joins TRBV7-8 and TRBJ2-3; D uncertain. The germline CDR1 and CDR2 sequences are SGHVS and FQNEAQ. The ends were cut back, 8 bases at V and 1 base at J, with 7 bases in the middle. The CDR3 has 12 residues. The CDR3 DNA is TGTGCCAGCGGCCGGGGCACAGATACGCAGTATTTT. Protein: CASGRGTDTQYF.

CDR3 in amino acids: CASSQGTGGTGANVLTF. For the CDR3, the DNA is TGCGCCAGCAGCCAGGGGACAGGGGGTACTGGGGCCAACGTCCTGACTTTC. This chain joins TRBV4-1 and TRBJ2-6; TRBD1 matches at 11 bases. The CDR3 totals 17 residues. The V gene end was trimmed by 3 bases and the J gene end by 2 bases; junction bases not matched to a gene: 3. The germline gives CDR1 MGHRA, CDR2 YSYEKL.

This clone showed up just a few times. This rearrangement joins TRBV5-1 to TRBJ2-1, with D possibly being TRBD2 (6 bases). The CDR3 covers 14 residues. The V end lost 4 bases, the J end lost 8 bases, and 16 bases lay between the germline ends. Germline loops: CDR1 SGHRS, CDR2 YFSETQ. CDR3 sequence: CASSEGLGLHEQFF. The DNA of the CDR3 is TGCGCCAGCAGCGAGGGACTGGGGCTCCATGAGCAGTTCTTC.

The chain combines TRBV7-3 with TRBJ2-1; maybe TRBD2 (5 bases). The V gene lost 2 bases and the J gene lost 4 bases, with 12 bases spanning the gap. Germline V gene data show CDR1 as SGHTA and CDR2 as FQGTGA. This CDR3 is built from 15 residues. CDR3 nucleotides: TGTGCCAGCAGCTTAGGGTTAGCGCCATACAATGAGCAGTTCTTC. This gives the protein CASSLGLAPYNEQFF.

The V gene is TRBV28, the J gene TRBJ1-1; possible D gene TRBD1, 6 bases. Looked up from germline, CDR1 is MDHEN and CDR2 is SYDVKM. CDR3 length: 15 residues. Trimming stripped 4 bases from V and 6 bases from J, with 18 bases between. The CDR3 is CASSSPQGFIPEAFF. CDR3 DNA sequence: TGTGCCAGCAGTTCCCCTCAGGGGTTCATACCTGAAGCTTTCTTT. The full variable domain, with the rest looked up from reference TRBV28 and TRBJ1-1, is DVKVTQSSRYLVKRTGEKVFLECVQDMDHENMFWYRQDPGLGLRLIYFSYDVKMKEKGDIPEGYSVSREKKERFSLILESASTNQTSMYLCASSSPQGFIPEAFFGQGTRLTVV.

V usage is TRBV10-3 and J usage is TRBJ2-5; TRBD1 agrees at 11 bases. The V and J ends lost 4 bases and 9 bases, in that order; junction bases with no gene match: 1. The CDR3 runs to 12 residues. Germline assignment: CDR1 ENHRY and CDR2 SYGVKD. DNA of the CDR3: TGTGCCATCAGTGGGGACAGGGGGTCCCAGTACTTC. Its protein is CAISGDRGSQYF.

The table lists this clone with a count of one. The CDR3 loop reads CASSEERNTEAFF. In DNA, the CDR3 is TGTGCCAGCAGTGAAGAACGGAACACTGAAGCTTTCTTT. The J gene is TRBJ1-1, the V gene TRBV6-1; no definite D call. The ends were cut back, 1 base at V and 1 base at J, with 4 bases in the middle. Germline V gives CDR1 MNHNS, CDR2 SASEGT. This CDR3 comprises 13 residues.

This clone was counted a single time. The CDR3 coding sequence is TGTGCCAGCAGCTTAGGGAGCTCCTACTACGAGCAGTACTTC. Translation gives CASSLGSSYYEQYF. The chain recombines TRBV7-2 with TRBJ2-7; unclear D gene. Germline V lookup: CDR1 SGHTA, CDR2 FQGNSA. The V end was cut by 1 base, the J end by 3 bases, with 10 bases between. CDR3 size: 14 residues.

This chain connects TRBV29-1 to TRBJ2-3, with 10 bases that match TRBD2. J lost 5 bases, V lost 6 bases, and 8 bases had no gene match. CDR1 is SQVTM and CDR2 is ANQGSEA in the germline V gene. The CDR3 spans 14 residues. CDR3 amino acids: CSVVLAGALDTQYF. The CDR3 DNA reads TGCAGCGTGGTCCTAGCGGGAGCTTTAGATACGCAGTATTTT.

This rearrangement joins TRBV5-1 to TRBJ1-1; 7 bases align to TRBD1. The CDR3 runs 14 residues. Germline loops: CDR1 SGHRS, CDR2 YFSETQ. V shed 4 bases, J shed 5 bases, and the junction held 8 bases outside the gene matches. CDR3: CASSRDSQPTEAFF. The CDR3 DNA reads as TGCGCCAGCAGCAGGGACAGTCAGCCGACTGAAGCTTTCTTT.

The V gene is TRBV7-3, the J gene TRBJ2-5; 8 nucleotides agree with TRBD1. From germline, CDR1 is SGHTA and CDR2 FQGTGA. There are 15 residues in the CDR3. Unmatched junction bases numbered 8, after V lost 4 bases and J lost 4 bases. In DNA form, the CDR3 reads TGTGCCAGCAGCTCTCGACAGGGGCAGAGAGAGACCCAGTACTTC. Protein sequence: CASSSRQGQRETQYF. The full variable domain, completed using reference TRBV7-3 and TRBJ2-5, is GAGVSQTPSNKVTEKGKYVELRCDPISGHTALYWYRQSLGQGPEFLIYFQGTGAADDSGLPNDRFFAVRPEGSVSTLKIQRTERGDSAVYLCASSSRQGQRETQYFGPGTRLLVL.

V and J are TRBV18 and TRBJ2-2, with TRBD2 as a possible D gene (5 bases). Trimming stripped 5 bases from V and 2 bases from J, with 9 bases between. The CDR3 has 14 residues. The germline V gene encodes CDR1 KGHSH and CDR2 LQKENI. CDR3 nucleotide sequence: TGTGCCAGCTCAGCCGGACTTAACACCGGGGAGCTGTTTTTT. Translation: CASSAGLNTGELFF.

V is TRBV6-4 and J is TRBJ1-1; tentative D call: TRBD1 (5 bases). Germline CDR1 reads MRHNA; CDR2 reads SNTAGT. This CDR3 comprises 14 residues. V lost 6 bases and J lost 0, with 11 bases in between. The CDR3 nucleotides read TGTGCCAGCAGAAGGACACCGATGAACACTGAAGCTTTCTTT. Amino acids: CASRRTPMNTEAFF.